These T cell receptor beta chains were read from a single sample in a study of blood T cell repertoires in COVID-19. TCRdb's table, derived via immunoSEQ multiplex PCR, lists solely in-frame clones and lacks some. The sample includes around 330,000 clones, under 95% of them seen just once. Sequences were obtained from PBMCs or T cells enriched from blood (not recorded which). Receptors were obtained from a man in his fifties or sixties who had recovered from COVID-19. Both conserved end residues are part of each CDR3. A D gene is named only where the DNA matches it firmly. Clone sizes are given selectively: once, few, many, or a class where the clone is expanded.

TGTGCCAGCTCACCACGGGTTTCCGTCGGGATAGCAACTAATGAAAAACTGTTTTTT	CASSPRVSVGIATNEKLFF	NA	NA	TRBV18	TRBJ1-4
TGTGCCAGCAGCTTAGGGGCGGGGGACAATGAGCAGTTCTTC	CASSLGAGDNEQFF	NA	TRBD2	TRBV11-2	TRBJ2-1
TGTGCCAGCTCACCGATGACAGGTAGCACAGATACGCAGTATTTT	CASSPMTGSTDTQYF	NA	NA	TRBV18	TRBJ2-3
TGTGCCAGCAGCCAGGACAGGGTGATCACTGAAGCTTTCTTT	CASSQDRVITEAFF	NA	TRBD1	TRBV7-8	TRBJ1-1
TGTGCCAGCACCCGGGGGGGGCCTAGCGGGGCCCAAGAGACCCAGTACTTC	CASTRGGPSGAQETQYF	NA	TRBD2	TRBV5-4	TRBJ2-5
TGTGCCAGCAGCAACGGTTATAACTATGGCTACACCTTC	CASSNGYNYGYTF	NA	NA	TRBV12-3/TRBV12-4	TRBJ1-2
TGTGTCAGCAGTCCCCCCTCAGGGGCAATCGGATACGAGCAGTACTTC	CVSSPPSGAIGYEQYF	NA	NA	TRBV27	TRBJ2-7
TGCGCCAGCAGCCAACAGCGACTAGCTTCGGATGAGCAGTTCTTC	CASSQQRLASDEQFF	NA	TRBD2	TRBV4-1	TRBJ2-1
TGTGCCAGCAGCCAAGAACGCCGGGACAGGCAGTTACCCCTAATCTCTGAAAAACTGTTTTTT	CASSQERRDRQLPLISEKLFF	NA	TRBD1	TRBV4-2	TRBJ1-4
TGCGCCAGCAGCCAGGCGAGAGGCAATGAGCAGTTCTTC	CASSQARGNEQFF	NA	NA	TRBV4-3	TRBJ2-1
TGCAGCGTTGATTCACAGAGCACAGATACGCAGTATTTT	CSVDSQSTDTQYF	NA	NA	TRBV29-1	TRBJ2-3
TGTGCCAGCAGCTATGGGACTGGCTACGAGCAGTACTTC	CASSYGTGYEQYF	NA	NA	TRBV5-4	TRBJ2-7
TGTGCCTGGGGACTAGCGGGGGGCACAGATACGCAGTATTTT	CAWGLAGGTDTQYF	NA	TRBD2	TRBV30	TRBJ2-3
TGTGCCACCAGTGGGGAGGCGTTTAACTATGGCTACACCTTC	CATSGEAFNYGYTF	few	NA	TRBV24-1	TRBJ1-2
TGTGCCAGTAGTCCCGCGGGGGGCAGCTATGGCTACACCTTC	CASSPAGGSYGYTF	NA	NA	TRBV19	TRBJ1-2
TGTGCCAGCAGCTTAGCTGCCGGCCAGGGGCGTTCCTACGAGCAGTACTTC	CASSLAAGQGRSYEQYF	NA	NA	TRBV7-9	TRBJ2-7
TGTGCCAGCAGTGAAATCAGGCCCGTCAATCAGCCCCAGCATTTT	CASSEIRPVNQPQHF	NA	NA	TRBV6-1	TRBJ1-5
TGTGCCAGCAGTCCACTAGCGGGAGTATTAGGTGAGCAGTTCTTC	CASSPLAGVLGEQFF	NA	TRBD2	TRBV6-5	TRBJ2-1
TGCGCCAGCAGCTTGGAAGGACAGGGGGCCCCCTCTGGAAACACCATATATTTT	CASSLEGQGAPSGNTIYF	NA	TRBD1	TRBV5-1	TRBJ1-3
TGCGCAGTGCGGGGGGGTATTGGAAACACCATATATTTT	CAVRGGIGNTIYF	NA	NA	TRBV10-1	TRBJ1-3
TGTGCCAGCAGAGGGACAGGGATATACAATCAGCCCCAGCATTTT	CASRGTGIYNQPQHF	NA	TRBD1	TRBV6-5	TRBJ1-5
TGTGCCAGCAGTTTGACAGGGGTTTATGGCTACACCTTC	CASSLTGVYGYTF	NA	TRBD1	TRBV12-3/TRBV12-4	TRBJ1-2
TGTGCCACCAGTGACCCAAGACAGCCCAATCAGCCCCAGCATTTT	CATSDPRQPNQPQHF	NA	NA	TRBV24-1	TRBJ1-5
TGTGCCATCAGTGTCCGGGACAGGGGACTGGATGGCTACACCTTC	CAISVRDRGLDGYTF	NA	TRBD1	TRBV10-3	TRBJ1-2